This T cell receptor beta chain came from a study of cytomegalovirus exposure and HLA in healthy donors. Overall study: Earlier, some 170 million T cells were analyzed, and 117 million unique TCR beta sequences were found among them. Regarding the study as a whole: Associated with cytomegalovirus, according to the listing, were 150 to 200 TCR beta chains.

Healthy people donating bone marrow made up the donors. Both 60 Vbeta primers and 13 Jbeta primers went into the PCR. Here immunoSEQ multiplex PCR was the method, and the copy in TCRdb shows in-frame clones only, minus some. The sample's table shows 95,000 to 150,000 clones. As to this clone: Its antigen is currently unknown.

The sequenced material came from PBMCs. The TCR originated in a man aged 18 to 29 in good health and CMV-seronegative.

The CDR3 reads CAWSVRGLAVNTGELFF. The CDR3 bases are TGTGCCTGGAGTGTACGGGGACTAGCGGTCAACACCGGGGAGCTGTTTTTT. The rearrangement links TRBV30 to TRBJ2-2, with 11 bases that match TRBD2. Germline V gene lookup returns CDR1 GTSNPN and CDR2 SVGIG (reference sequence). The V gene end was trimmed by 0 bases and the J gene end by 2 bases; junction bases not matched to a gene: 5. The CDR3 covers 17 residues.